Listed below are T cell receptor beta chains from one sample, sequenced in a study of shared T cell receptors in the human thymus. Assay used: immunoSEQ multiplex PCR; TCRdb lists only in-frame clones, some missing. Found here are a few hundred thousand clones, roughly 94% of them singletons; the top ten hold roughly 0.02%. Material: thymocytes. The receptor set was obtained from a human donor. CDR3s include the opening cysteine and the closing phenylalanine or tryptophan. D genes are given only for firm matches. Clone size appears in some rows only: once, few, many, or a class for an expanded clone.

NA | NA | TRBJ2-3 | TRBV6-5 | TGTGCCAGCAGTTATGGCGCGGGCACAGATACGCAGTATTTT | CASSYGAGTDTQYF
NA | once | TRBJ1-6 | TRBV2 | TGTGCCAGCATTCGGGTGGGCGAGTCGTCCCTCCACTTT | CASIRVGESSLHF
NA | NA | TRBJ2-7 | TRBV30 | TGTGCCTGGAGTTTAGGGTCCTACGAGCAGTACTTC | CAWSLGSYEQYF
NA | NA | TRBJ2-7 | TRBV28 | TGTGCCAGCAGGGCAGGGCCTCCCCACTACGAGCAGTACTTC | CASRAGPPHYEQYF
NA | NA | TRBJ2-7 | TRBV7-6 | TGTGCCAGCAGCGTAGGAGAGCCCTACGAGCAGTACTTC | CASSVGEPYEQYF
TRBD2 | NA | TRBJ2-7 | TRBV28 | TGTGCCAGCAGCGCCAATGGGAGGGTACTAGTGTACGAGCAGTACTTC | CASSANGRVLVYEQYF
TRBD1 | NA | TRBJ1-1 | TRBV6-5 | TGTGCCAGCAGCATCCAGGGGGCTGGCACTGAAGCTTTCTTT | CASSIQGAGTEAFF
TRBD1 | NA | TRBJ1-2 | TRBV5-8 | TGTGCCAGCAGCTTGGAGATGGAGGGACAGGGTCCTGGCTACACCTTC | CASSLEMEGQGPGYTF
TRBD1 | NA | TRBJ1-1 | TRBV29-1 | TGCAGCGTTTATACATTCCGGGACAGGACCCCGTTCTTT | CSVYTFRDRTPFF
NA | NA | TRBJ1-4 | TRBV7-2 | TGTGCCAGCAGCTTAGGTCAGCCTTCGCTTTATGAAAAACTGTTTTTT | CASSLGQPSLYEKLFF
NA | NA | TRBJ2-7 | TRBV7-9 | TGTGCCAGCAGTCCCCCGGCACTGCCGACAGCCTACGAGCAGTACTTC | CASSPPALPTAYEQYF
TRBD2 | NA | TRBJ2-7 | TRBV19 | TGTGCCAGTAGTATGGCGCTAGCGGGACCCTACGAGCAGTACTTC | CASSMALAGPYEQYF
TRBD1 | NA | TRBJ2-2 | TRBV4-1 | TGCGCCAGCAGCCAAGCACAACAGGGGCCTAAGGGGGACGCCGGGGAGCTGTTTTTT | CASSQAQQGPKGDAGELFF
NA | NA | TRBJ2-7 | TRBV7-2 | TGTGCCAGCAGCCCTTGGGTGGGCTACGAGCAGTACTTC | CASSPWVGYEQYF
TRBD2 | NA | TRBJ2-2 | TRBV7-6 | TGTGCCAGCAGCGAGCGACTAGCGGGAGGGCGAACCGGGGAGCTGTTTTTT | CASSERLAGGRTGELFF
TRBD2 | NA | TRBJ2-7 | TRBV27 | TGTGCCGGGACTAGCGGGAAGTACGAGCAGTACTTC | CAGTSGKYEQYF
NA | NA | TRBJ1-1 | TRBV14 | TGTGCCAGCAGCCAGGCTACGGAGGGACAAGGGGTCGCTGAAGCTTTCTTT | CASSQATEGQGVAEAFF
NA | NA | TRBJ2-1 | TRBV27 | TGTGCCAGCAGTCCCGGAGGTGAGCAGTTCTTC | CASSPGGEQFF
TRBD2 | NA | TRBJ2-1 | TRBV19 | TGTGCCAGTAGTATAAAGACTAGCGGGAGGGAAGAGCAGTTCTTC | CASSIKTSGREEQFF
NA | NA | TRBJ2-3 | TRBV7-8 | TGTGCCAGCAGCCCTCCAGGGGGGAGGGAGACAGATACGCAGTATTTT | CASSPPGGRETDTQYF
NA | NA | TRBJ1-1 | TRBV5-1 | TGCGCCAGCAGCTTGCAGGGACGAGGGAACACTGAAGCTTTCTTT | CASSLQGRGNTEAFF
NA | NA | TRBJ2-5 | TRBV7-7 | TGTGCTAGCAGCTTAGAGGGGGGAAAGGGGACGGCGGAGACCCAGTACTTC | CASSLEGGKGTAETQYF
TRBD2 | once | TRBJ2-1 | TRBV6-5 | TGTGCCAGCAGTTATACTAGCGGGGCTTTCAATGAGCAGTTCTTC | CASSYTSGAFNEQFF
NA | NA | TRBJ1-2 | TRBV19 | TGTGCCAGTAGTATGAGGGATACCTATGGCTACACCTTC | CASSMRDTYGYTF
TRBD2 | NA | TRBJ2-7 | TRBV27 | TGTGCCAGCAGTTTATCCCCCCTAGATAGCGGGAGCAGTTACGAGCAGTACTTC | CASSLSPLDSGSSYEQYF
NA | NA | TRBJ2-5 | TRBV28 | TGTGCCAGCAGGACCAGTGGCGGAATTTCTGAGGGCCAGTACTTC | CASRTSGGISEGQYF
TRBD1 | NA | TRBJ2-6 | TRBV18 | TGTGCCAGCTCACCTACAGGGGGCGTTCCCTCTGGGGCCAACGTCCTGACTTTC | CASSPTGGVPSGANVLTF
NA | few | TRBJ1-5 | TRBV7-8 | TGTGCCAGCAGCTTTGCGGGACCCCAGCATTTT | CASSFAGPQHF
NA | NA | TRBJ1-2 | TRBV27 | TGTGCCAGCAGTTTATTAGGGACAAGCTACACCTTC | CASSLLGTSYTF
NA | NA | TRBJ1-1 | TRBV11-2 | TGTGCCAGCAGCTCAATAGCCCGGACTGAAATGAACACTGAAGCTTTCTTT | CASSSIARTEMNTEAFF
NA | NA | TRBJ2-1 | TRBV28 | TGTGCCAGCAGTCCTTACAATGAGCAGTTCTTC | CASSPYNEQFF
NA | once | TRBJ2-4 | TRBV14 | TGTGCCAGCAGCCCCCGACAGGATGCAGCCAAAAACATTCAGTACTTC | CASSPRQDAAKNIQYF
TRBD2 | NA | TRBJ2-3 | TRBV7-9 | TGTGCCAGCAGCCCCCGACTAGCGGGGGCGCCAGATACGCAGTATTTT | CASSPRLAGAPDTQYF